These 6 T cell receptor beta chains were sequenced from one sample in a study of Graves' ophthalmopathy and Graves' hyperthyroidism. Transcripts of RNA were the source for amplifying TCR beta CDR3 regions. RT-PCR with HTBI primers came first, then second-round multiplex PCR. TCRdb re-analysed the multiplex PCR reads in MiXCR, keeping a single row per CDR3 protein. The sample has about 39,000 distinct CDR3 sequences; roughly 49% are singletons. Material for sequencing was peripheral blood. These receptors all stem from an adult woman with stable Graves' hyperthyroidism.

This chain connects TRBV9 to TRBJ2-5; 9 nucleotides match TRBD2. The CDR3 spans 14 residues. V lost 2 bases to trimming and J lost 5 bases; unmatched junction nucleotides: 4. Germline loops: CDR1 SGDLS, CDR2 YYNGEE. This chain's CDR3 is CASSVGTSHETQYF. The CDR3 DNA follows: TGTGCCAGCAGCGTCGGGACTAGCCATGAGACCCAGTACTTC.

V is TRBV7-9 and J is TRBJ2-7, with D possibly matching TRBD2 (5 bases). V shed 0 bases and J shed 5 bases, with 5 bases lying between them. CDR3 length: 12 residues. Germline values: CDR1 SEHNR, CDR2 FQNEAQ (reference sequence). CDR3 region: CASSLAGDEQYF. For the CDR3, the DNA is TGTGCCAGCAGCTTAGCGGGAGACGAGCAGTACTTC.

The table lists this clonotype with many counts. The genes are TRBV7-9 and TRBJ2-5; TRBD1 aligns across 10 bases. Germline-derived CDR1 and CDR2 are SEHNR and FQNEAQ (reference sequence). The CDR3 is made up of 16 amino acids. The V gene end was trimmed by 8 bases and the J gene end by 4 bases; junction bases not matched to a gene: 13. CDR3 loop: CASLPTQTGGRETQYF. The CDR3 DNA reads TGTGCCAGCCTACCCACCCAGACAGGGGGCCGAGAGACCCAGTACTTC.

This clonotype was found once. The J gene is TRBJ2-7, the V gene TRBV7-9, with 12 bases aligning to TRBD2. This CDR3 contains 12 residues. J gave up 11 bases and V 9 bases, and 8 bases lay outside the gene matches. The germline V gene has CDR1 SEHNR and CDR2 FQNEAQ (reference sequence). CDR3 in DNA: TGTGCCAGTAGACTAGCGGGAGCGAGGGAGTACTTC. The encoded protein is CASRLAGAREYF.

This chain uses TRBV18 with TRBJ1-1; 7 positions match TRBD1. The CDR3 loop spans 12 amino acids. Germline V gene lookup returns CDR1 KGHSH and CDR2 LQKENI. With 5 bases clipped from V and 6 bases from J, the junction kept 3 bases outside the gene matches. As DNA, the CDR3 is TGTGCCAGCTCAACCACAGGGGCTGAAGCTTTCTTT. Translation gives CASSTTGAEAFF. Together with reference TRBV18 and TRBJ1-1, the CDR3 gives the full variable domain: NAGVMQNPRHLVRRRGQEARLRCSPMKGHSHVYWYRQLPEEGLKFMVYLQKENIIDESGMPKERFSAEFPKEGPSILRIQQVVRGDSAAYFCASSTTGAEAFFGQGTRLTVV.

The chain is built from TRBV24-1 and TRBJ1-5, with TRBD1 matching 10 bases. Trimming at V came to 7 bases and at J to 2 bases, leaving 4 bases not matched to a gene. Germline-derived CDR1 and CDR2 are KGHDR and SFDVKD. The CDR3 is made up of 15 amino acids. In nucleotides, the CDR3 is TGTGCCACCAGCCCGGGGACAGGGGGCAATCAGCCCCAGCATTTT. Translation: CATSPGTGGNQPQHF.